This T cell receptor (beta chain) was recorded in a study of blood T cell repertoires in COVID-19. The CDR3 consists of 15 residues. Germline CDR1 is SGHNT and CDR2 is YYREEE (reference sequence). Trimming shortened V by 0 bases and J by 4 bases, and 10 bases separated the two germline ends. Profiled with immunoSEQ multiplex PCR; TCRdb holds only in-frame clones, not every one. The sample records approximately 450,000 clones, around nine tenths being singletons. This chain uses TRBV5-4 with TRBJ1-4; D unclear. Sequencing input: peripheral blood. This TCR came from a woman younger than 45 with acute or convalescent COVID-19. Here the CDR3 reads CASSLGGQLNEKLFF. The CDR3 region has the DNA TGTGCCAGCAGCTTGGGAGGGCAGCTTAATGAAAAACTGTTTTTT.